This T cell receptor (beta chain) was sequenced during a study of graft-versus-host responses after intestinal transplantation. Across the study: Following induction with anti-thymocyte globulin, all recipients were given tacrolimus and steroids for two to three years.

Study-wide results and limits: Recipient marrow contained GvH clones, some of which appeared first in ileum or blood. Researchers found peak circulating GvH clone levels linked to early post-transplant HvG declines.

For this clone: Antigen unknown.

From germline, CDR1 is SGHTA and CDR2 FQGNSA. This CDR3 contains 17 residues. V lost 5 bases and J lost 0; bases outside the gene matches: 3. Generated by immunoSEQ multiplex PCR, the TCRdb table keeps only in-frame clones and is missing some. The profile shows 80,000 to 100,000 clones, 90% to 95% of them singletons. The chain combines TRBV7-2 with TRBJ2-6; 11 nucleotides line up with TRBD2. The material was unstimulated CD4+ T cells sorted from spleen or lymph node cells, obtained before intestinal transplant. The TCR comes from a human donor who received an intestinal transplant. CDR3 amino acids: CASSDSGGASGANVLTF. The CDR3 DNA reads TGTGCCAGCAGCGATAGCGGGGGGGCCTCTGGGGCCAACGTCCTGACTTTC.